The 30 T cell receptor beta chains listed next were all sequenced from one sample in a study of tumour-infiltrating T cells in Burkitt lymphoma. Profiling relied on immunoSEQ multiplex PCR, and the TCRdb table lists in-frame clones only, not all of them. The sample lists approximately 15,000 clones; about 80% were seen once. Sequencing was done on a sample of tumor tissue. The receptors derive from a human donor with diffuse large B-cell lymphoma.

V and J are TRBV27 and TRBJ1-2; no reliable D call. The V gene's germline CDR1 is MNHEY and CDR2 SMNVEV (reference sequence). Trimming stripped 5 bases from V and 1 base from J, with 11 bases between. The CDR3 loop spans 14 amino acids. CDR3: CASSTPGSNYGYTF. The CDR3 bases are TGTGCCAGCAGTACGCCGGGAAGTAACTATGGCTACACCTTC.

This clone was counted between two and nine times. The chain uses TRBV7-8 and TRBJ2-2; D might be TRBD1 or TRBD2, each matching 6 bases. This CDR3 has 15 amino acids. Trimming removed 0 bases at V and 8 bases at J, with 13 bases between. Germline V lookup: CDR1 SGHVS, CDR2 FQNEAQ. CDR3 nucleotide sequence: TGTGCCAGCAGCTTAGCGTACGGGGGCCTAGGGGAGCTGTTTTTT. It specifies CASSLAYGGLGELFF.

CDR3 protein: CASSPRQGNDEQYF. The CDR3, as DNA: TGTGCCAGCAGCCCCCGACAGGGAAACGACGAGCAGTACTTC. V usage is TRBV7-9 and J usage is TRBJ2-7; 7 bases are a match to TRBD1. The length of the CDR3 is 14 residues. Germline trimming cut 5 bases from V and 5 bases from J; bases unmatched to any gene: 9. CDR1 and CDR2 (germline): SEHNR, FQNEAQ (reference sequence).

The chain carries TRBV19 and TRBJ2-7; 9 nucleotides line up with TRBD2. J was trimmed by 3 bases and V by 4 bases; bases with no gene match: 7. Germline V gene lookup returns CDR1 LNHDA and CDR2 SQIVND (reference sequence). The CDR3 spans 15 residues. The CDR3 DNA follows: TGTGCCAGTAGTAGGTTAGCGGGGGCACACTACGAGCAGTACTTC. Translated, it gives CASSRLAGAHYEQYF.

This chain joins TRBV5-1 and TRBJ2-7; D is unclear. The V gene lost 2 bases and the J gene lost 1 base, with 4 bases spanning the gap. CDR1 is SGHRS, CDR2 YFSETQ, per germline. The CDR3 consists of 12 residues. The CDR3 sequence is CASSFVSYEQYF. The CDR3, as DNA: TGCGCCAGCAGCTTCGTTTCCTACGAGCAGTACTTC.

V gene TRBV29-1 combines with J gene TRBJ2-1; TRBD2 might be the D (6 bases). The CDR3 spans 15 residues. Trimming removed 4 bases from V and 0 bases from J, with 13 bases in between. The germline V gene has CDR1 SQVTM and CDR2 ANQGSEA. CDR3 sequence reads: CSVVRDSLSYNEQFF. CDR3 nucleotide sequence: TGCAGCGTTGTAAGGGACTCCCTCTCCTACAATGAGCAGTTCTTC.

As DNA, the CDR3 is TGTGCCAGTGGTCGGGGAGGCTCTGGAAACACCATATATTTT. Its protein product is CASGRGGSGNTIYF. This chain uses TRBV19 with TRBJ1-3; no clear D gene. The CDR3 totals 14 residues. Germline-derived CDR1 and CDR2 are LNHDA and SQIVND (reference sequence). V gave up 8 bases and J gave up 0 bases, with 11 bases separating them.

This clone appeared once. The rearrangement joins TRBV5-1 to TRBJ2-5; no clear D gene. Germline CDR1 and CDR2: SGHRS and YFSETQ. The length of the CDR3 is 13 residues. V shed 3 bases and J shed 2 bases, with 8 bases lying between them. CDR3 in DNA: TGCGCCAGCAGCTCGGACGGTCAAGAGACCCAGTACTTC. Residues: CASSSDGQETQYF. Using reference TRBV5-1 and TRBJ2-5 for the parts outside the CDR3, the full variable domain is KAGVTQTPRYLIKTRGQQVTLSCSPISGHRSVSWYQQTPGQGLQFLFEYFSETQRNKGNFPGRFSGRQFSNSRSEMNVSTLELGDSALYLCASSSDGQETQYFGPGTRLLVL.

This sequence joins TRBV9 and TRBJ2-7, with 12 bases lining up with TRBD2. Germline assignment: CDR1 SGDLS and CDR2 YYNGEE. V lost 2 bases to trimming and J lost 3 bases; unmatched junction nucleotides: 0. The CDR3 is 14 residues long. The CDR3 DNA follows: TGTGCCAGCAGCGTGACTAGCGGGGGCTACGAGCAGTACTTC. Its protein product is CASSVTSGGYEQYF.

This clone was recorded once. This sequence joins TRBV5-1 and TRBJ2-2, with TRBD2 identical over 8 bases. This CDR3 region has 15 residues. Trimming took 3 bases from V and 1 from J; bases not matched to a gene: 2. The germline CDR1 and CDR2 sequences are SGHRS and YFSETQ. The CDR3 region has the DNA TGCGCCAGCAGCTCCAGCGGGGGGAACACCGGGGAGCTGTTTTTT. Translated, it gives CASSSSGGNTGELFF. The full variable domain, in which reference TRBV5-1 and TRBJ2-2 provide the parts outside the CDR3, is KAGVTQTPRYLIKTRGQQVTLSCSPISGHRSVSWYQQTPGQGLQFLFEYFSETQRNKGNFPGRFSGRQFSNSRSEMNVSTLELGDSALYLCASSSSGGNTGELFFGEGSRLTVL.

For the CDR3, the DNA is TGCGCCAGCAGCCAAGACGGCATGTTCTCCACTGAAGCTTTCTTT. The encoded protein is CASSQDGMFSTEAFF. V and J are TRBV4-3 and TRBJ1-1; no firm D call. The V end lost 0 bases, the J end lost 4 bases, and 12 bases lay between the germline ends. CDR3 length: 15 amino acids. The V gene's germline CDR1 is LGHNA and CDR2 YSLEER.

The gene calls are TRBV2 and TRBJ1-5; 8 nucleotides match TRBD1. This CDR3 comprises 14 residues. V gave up 4 bases and J gave up 4 bases; unmatched junction bases: 3. The germline V gene encodes CDR1 SNHLY and CDR2 FYNNEI. The CDR3 loop is CASSARQGNQPQHF. The CDR3 DNA follows: TGTGCCAGCAGTGCAAGACAGGGGAATCAGCCCCAGCATTTT.

CDR3 region: CASSLVGALETEAFF. CDR3 nucleotides: TGCGCCAGCAGCTTGGTGGGGGCGCTTGAAACTGAAGCTTTCTTT. The chain recombines TRBV5-1 with TRBJ1-1; perhaps TRBD1 as D (6 bases). V was clipped by 0 bases and J by 5 bases, with 14 bases between them. CDR3 length equals 15 residues. Germline CDR1 is SGHRS and CDR2 is YFSETQ.

This clone was detected only a few times. The J gene is TRBJ2-3, the V gene TRBV7-9; 9 positions agree with TRBD2. The CDR3 sequence is 15 residues long. Looked up from germline, CDR1 is SEHNR and CDR2 is FQNEAQ (reference sequence). Trimming took 4 bases from V and 7 from J; bases not matched to a gene: 9. Written as DNA, the CDR3 is TGTGCCAGCAGCTGGGAAGGGACTAGCTCAAATACGCAGTATTTT. Encoded protein: CASSWEGTSSNTQYF.

The chain uses TRBV19 and TRBJ1-6; a possible D gene is TRBD1 (6 bases). CDR1 is LNHDA and CDR2 is SQIVND in the germline V gene (reference sequence). Trimming removed 3 bases at V and 9 bases at J, with 12 bases between. The CDR3 consists of 14 residues. Here the CDR3 DNA reads TGTGCCAGTAGTATTCAGGGGAGCGGTTCACCCCTCCACTTT. Protein: CASSIQGSGSPLHF.

The V and J genes are TRBV19 and TRBJ2-1; possible D gene TRBD1, 5 bases. The CDR3 covers 13 residues. Trimming removed 3 bases from V and 9 bases from J, with 12 bases in between. Germline CDR1 and CDR2: LNHDA and SQIVND (reference sequence). CDR3 bases: TGTGCCAGTAGTATTAGCAGGGTTGGTGAGCAGTTCTTC. This translates into CASSISRVGEQFF.

This rearrangement joins TRBV5-6 to TRBJ2-5; D is uncertain. There are 11 residues in the CDR3. V lost 2 bases, J lost 4 bases, and 3 bases lay in between. Per germline, CDR1 SGHDT and CDR2 YYEEEE. The CDR3 loop is CASSFLETQYF. CDR3 bases: TGTGCCAGCAGCTTTCTAGAGACCCAGTACTTC. The full variable domain, rest sourced from reference TRBV5-6 and TRBJ2-5, is DAGVTQSPTHLIKTRGQQVTLRCSPKSGHDTVSWYQQALGQGPQFIFQYYEEEERQRGNFPDRFSGHQFPNYSSELNVNALLLGDSALYLCASSFLETQYFGPGTRLLVL.

The V gene is TRBV7-2, the J gene TRBJ2-7; 9 positions agree with TRBD2. Per the germline V gene, CDR1 is SGHTA and CDR2 is FQGNSA. The CDR3 has 15 amino acids. Trimming at V came to 2 bases and at J to 3 bases, leaving 5 bases not matched to a gene. CDR3 protein: CASSLIAGGDYEQYF. The CDR3 region has the DNA TGTGCCAGCAGCTTAATTGCGGGGGGGGACTACGAGCAGTACTTC.

This sequence joins TRBV7-2 and TRBJ1-6, with D possibly being TRBD1 (5 bases). V dropped 5 bases and J dropped 6 bases, with 11 bases sitting between them. Germline V CDR1 and CDR2: SGHTA, FQGNSA. This CDR3 is 14 amino acids long. Here the CDR3 reads CASSVGTANSPLHF. For the CDR3, the DNA is TGTGCCAGCAGCGTAGGGACGGCTAATTCACCCCTCCACTTT.

The chain couples TRBV29-1 to TRBJ2-5, with 7 bases matching TRBD1. The J call is doubtful: the DNA matches TRBJ2-7 better. The CDR3 contains 12 residues. Germline V gene data show CDR1 as SQVTM and CDR2 as ANQGSEA. The CDR3 DNA follows: TGCAGCGCCAACCGGGACAGCTACGAGCAGTACTTC. This translates into CSANRDSYEQYF.

V gene TRBV2 combines with J gene TRBJ2-5; D might be TRBD1 (5 bases). Germline loops: CDR1 SNHLY, CDR2 FYNNEI. The CDR3 has 13 amino acids. V was cut by 5 bases and J by 3 bases, with 10 bases left in between. The CDR3 reads CASSWAGKETQYF. As DNA, the CDR3 is TGTGCCAGCAGTTGGGCAGGGAAAGAGACCCAGTACTTC. The full variable domain, its missing parts supplied by reference TRBV2 and TRBJ2-5, is EPEVTQTPSHQVTQMGQEVILRCVPISNHLYFYWYRQILGQKVEFLVSFYNNEISEKSEIFDDQFSVERPDGSNFTLKIRSTKLEDSAMYFCASSWAGKETQYFGPGTRLLVL.

This rearrangement joins TRBV7-7 to TRBJ2-7; TRBD2 matches at 8 bases. The CDR3 is 13 amino acids. The ends lost 6 bases at V and 0 bases at J; junction bases unmatched: 1. CDR1 SSHAT and CDR2 FNYEAQ come from the germline V gene (reference sequence). This CDR3 reads CASSSGTSYEQYF. CDR3 in DNA: TGTGCCAGCAGTAGCGGGACCTCCTACGAGCAGTACTTC.

The V call is TRBV27, the J call TRBJ2-7; the match to TRBD1 covers 7 bases. The junction had 13 bases not matched to a gene; V was cut back by 7 bases and J by 1 base. CDR1 and CDR2 (germline): MNHEY, SMNVEV (reference sequence). The CDR3 contains 16 residues. CDR3 nucleotides: TGTGCCAGCAACTCGCGACAGGGCGGCCGGTCCTACGAGCAGTACTTC. Translating gives CASNSRQGGRSYEQYF.

The rearrangement links TRBV5-6 to TRBJ2-2; D unresolved. CDR3 length: 13 residues. V dropped 2 bases and J dropped 5 bases, with 7 bases sitting between them. Per germline, CDR1 SGHDT and CDR2 YYEEEE. The CDR3 is CASSFWGTGELFF. The CDR3 coding sequence is TGTGCCAGCAGCTTCTGGGGTACCGGGGAGCTGTTTTTT.

This clone occurred once. This chain links TRBV11-2 with TRBJ2-1, with D possibly TRBD2 on 5 matching bases. The length of the CDR3 is 17 residues. The germline V gene has CDR1 SGHAT and CDR2 FQNNGV. Trimming took off 9 bases at V and 3 bases at J, with 24 bases between the two ends. CDR3 nucleotides: TGTGCCAGTATTCCAAACTGGGAAGCGGCAATCTACAATGAGCAGTTCTTC. It translates to CASIPNWEAAIYNEQFF.

The CDR3 loop reads CASSYREGNTEAFF. The CDR3 coding sequence is TGCGCCAGCAGCTACAGGGAGGGGAACACTGAAGCTTTCTTT. The chain links TRBV5-1 to TRBJ1-1, with D possibly matching TRBD1 (6 bases). Germline V gene lookup returns CDR1 SGHRS and CDR2 YFSETQ. The CDR3 has 14 amino acids. V was cut by 3 bases and J by 1 base, with 10 bases left in between.

This clone was picked up a small number of times. This rearrangement joins TRBV2 to TRBJ2-5; a possible D gene is TRBD1 (5 bases). The CDR3 spans 13 residues. V lost 7 bases and J 4 bases, leaving 13 bases between the germline ends. Germline loops: CDR1 SNHLY, CDR2 FYNNEI. Written as DNA, the CDR3 is TGTGCCAGCAACCAGGGCTGGGGAGAGACCCAGTACTTC. It specifies CASNQGWGETQYF.

The V and J genes are TRBV27 and TRBJ1-1, with D perhaps matching TRBD1 (5 bases). The germline gives CDR1 MNHEY, CDR2 SMNVEV (reference sequence). V lost 3 bases and J 4 bases, leaving 9 bases between the germline ends. CDR3 length: 13 residues. In DNA, the CDR3 is TGTGCCAGCAGTTTTCGGGGGGTCACTGAAGCTTTCTTT. Its protein is CASSFRGVTEAFF.

This clone was counted between two and nine times. The chain has TRBV2 and TRBJ2-3; unclear D gene. CDR3 length: 14 amino acids. Germline V gene data show CDR1 as SNHLY and CDR2 as FYNNEI. Trimming left V 4 bases short and J 1 base short, with 9 bases between. The CDR3 loop is CASSVRQGTDTQYF. The DNA of the CDR3 is TGTGCCAGCAGTGTTCGACAAGGCACAGATACGCAGTATTTT.

CDR3 protein: CSVIMVQGDTGELFF. CDR3 nucleotides: TGCAGCGTTATAATGGTACAGGGAGACACCGGGGAGCTGTTTTTT. The chain joins TRBV29-1 to TRBJ2-2, with D perhaps matching TRBD1 (6 bases). V lost 5 bases, J lost 3 bases, and 16 bases lay in between. Germline V lookup: CDR1 SQVTM, CDR2 ANQGSEA. The CDR3 has 15 amino acids.